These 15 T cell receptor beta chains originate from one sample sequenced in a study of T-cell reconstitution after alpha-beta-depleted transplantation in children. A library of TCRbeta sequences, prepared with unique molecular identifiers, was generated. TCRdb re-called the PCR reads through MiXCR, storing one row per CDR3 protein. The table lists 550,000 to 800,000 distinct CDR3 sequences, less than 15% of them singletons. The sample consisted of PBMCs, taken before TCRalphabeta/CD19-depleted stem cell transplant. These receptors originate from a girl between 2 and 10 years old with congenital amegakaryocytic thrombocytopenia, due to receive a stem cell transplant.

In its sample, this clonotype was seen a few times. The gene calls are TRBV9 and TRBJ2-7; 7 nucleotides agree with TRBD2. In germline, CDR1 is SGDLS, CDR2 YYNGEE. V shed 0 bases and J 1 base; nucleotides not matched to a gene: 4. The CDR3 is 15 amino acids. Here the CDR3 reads CASSVAHGGSYEQYF. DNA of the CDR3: TGTGCCAGCAGCGTAGCTCACGGGGGGTCCTACGAGCAGTACTTC.

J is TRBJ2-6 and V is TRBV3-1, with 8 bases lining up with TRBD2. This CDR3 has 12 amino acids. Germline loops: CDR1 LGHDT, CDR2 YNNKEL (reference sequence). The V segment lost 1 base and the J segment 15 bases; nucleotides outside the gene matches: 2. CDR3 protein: CASSQVREGLTF. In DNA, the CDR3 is TGTGCCAGCAGCCAAGTTCGGGAGGGCCTGACTTTC.

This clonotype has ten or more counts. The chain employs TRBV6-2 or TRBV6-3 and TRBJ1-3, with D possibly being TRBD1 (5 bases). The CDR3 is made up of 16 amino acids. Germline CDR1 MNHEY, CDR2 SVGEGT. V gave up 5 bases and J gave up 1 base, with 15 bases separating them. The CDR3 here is CASSKPDSKSGNTIYF. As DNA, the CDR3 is TGTGCCAGCAGTAAACCCGACAGCAAGTCTGGAAACACCATATATTTT.

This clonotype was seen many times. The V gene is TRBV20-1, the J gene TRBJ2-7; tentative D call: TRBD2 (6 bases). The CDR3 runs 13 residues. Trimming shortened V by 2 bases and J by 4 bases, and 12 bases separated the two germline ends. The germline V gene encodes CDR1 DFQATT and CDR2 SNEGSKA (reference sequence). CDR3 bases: TGCAGTGCTAGACCCTGGGACTTTTACGAGCAGTACTTC. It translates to CSARPWDFYEQYF.

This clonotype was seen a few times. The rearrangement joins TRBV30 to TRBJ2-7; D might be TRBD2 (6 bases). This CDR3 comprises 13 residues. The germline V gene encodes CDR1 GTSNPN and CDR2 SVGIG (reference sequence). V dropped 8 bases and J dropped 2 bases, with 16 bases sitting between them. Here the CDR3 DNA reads TGTGCCGGATGGACTACGGGGGCCTACGAGCAGTACTTC. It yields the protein CAGWTTGAYEQYF.

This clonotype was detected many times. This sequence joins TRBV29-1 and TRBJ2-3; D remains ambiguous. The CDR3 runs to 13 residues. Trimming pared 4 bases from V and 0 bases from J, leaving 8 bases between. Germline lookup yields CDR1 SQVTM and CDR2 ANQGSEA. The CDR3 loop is CSVVPASTDTQYF. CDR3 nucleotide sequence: TGCAGCGTTGTACCTGCTAGCACAGATACGCAGTATTTT.

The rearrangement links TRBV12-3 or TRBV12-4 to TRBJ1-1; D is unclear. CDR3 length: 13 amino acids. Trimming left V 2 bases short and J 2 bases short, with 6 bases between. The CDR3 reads CASSLQKNTEAFF. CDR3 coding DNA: TGTGCCAGCAGTTTACAGAAAAACACTGAAGCTTTCTTT.

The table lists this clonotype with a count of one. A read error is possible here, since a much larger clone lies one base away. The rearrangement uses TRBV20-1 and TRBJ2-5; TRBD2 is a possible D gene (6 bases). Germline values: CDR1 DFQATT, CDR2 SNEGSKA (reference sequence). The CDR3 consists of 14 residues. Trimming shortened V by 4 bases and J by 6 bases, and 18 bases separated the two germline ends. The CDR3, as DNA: TGCAGTGCTATCCGGGAGAAGGATAGGAAGACCCAGTACTTC. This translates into CSAIREKDRKTQYF.

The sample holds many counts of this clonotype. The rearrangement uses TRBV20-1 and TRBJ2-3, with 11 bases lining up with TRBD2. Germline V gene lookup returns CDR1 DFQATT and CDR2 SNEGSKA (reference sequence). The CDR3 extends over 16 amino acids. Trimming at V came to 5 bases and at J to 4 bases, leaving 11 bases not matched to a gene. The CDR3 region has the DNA TGCAGTGCTCACCCTATAGCGGGAGGGCCCCCAGATACGCAGTATTTT. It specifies CSAHPIAGGPPDTQYF.

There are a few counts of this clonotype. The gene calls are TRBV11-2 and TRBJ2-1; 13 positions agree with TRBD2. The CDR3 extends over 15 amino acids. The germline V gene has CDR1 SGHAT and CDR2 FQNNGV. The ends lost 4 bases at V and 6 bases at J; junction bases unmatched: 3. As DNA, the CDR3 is TGTGCCAGCAGCTATCGACTAGCGGGAGGCAATGAGCAGTTCTTC. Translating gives CASSYRLAGGNEQFF.

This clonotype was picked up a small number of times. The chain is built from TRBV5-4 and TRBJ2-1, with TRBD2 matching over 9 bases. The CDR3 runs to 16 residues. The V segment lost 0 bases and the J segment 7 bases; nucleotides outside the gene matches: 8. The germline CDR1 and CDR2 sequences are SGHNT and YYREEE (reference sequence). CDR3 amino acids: CASSLALAGPGNEQFF. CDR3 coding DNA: TGTGCCAGCAGCTTGGCCCTAGCGGGACCTGGGAATGAGCAGTTCTTC.

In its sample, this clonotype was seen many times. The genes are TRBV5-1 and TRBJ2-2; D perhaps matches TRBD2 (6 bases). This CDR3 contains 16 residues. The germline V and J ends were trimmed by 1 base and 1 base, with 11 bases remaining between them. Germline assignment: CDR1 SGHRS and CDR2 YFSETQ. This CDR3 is CASSLFGSGNTGELFF. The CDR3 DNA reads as TGCGCCAGCAGCTTGTTCGGTAGCGGGAACACCGGGGAGCTGTTTTTT. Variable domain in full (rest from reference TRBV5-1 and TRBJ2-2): KAGVTQTPRYLIKTRGQQVTLSCSPISGHRSVSWYQQTPGQGLQFLFEYFSETQRNKGNFPGRFSGRQFSNSRSEMNVSTLELGDSALYLCASSLFGSGNTGELFFGEGSRLTVL.

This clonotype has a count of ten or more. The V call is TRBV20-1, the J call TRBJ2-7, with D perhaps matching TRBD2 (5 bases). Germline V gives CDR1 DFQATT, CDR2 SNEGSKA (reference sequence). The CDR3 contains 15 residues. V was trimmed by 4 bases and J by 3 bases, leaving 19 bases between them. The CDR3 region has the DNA TGCAGTGCTACCGAGTACTGGCCCGGGAACTACGAGCAGTACTTC. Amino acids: CSATEYWPGNYEQYF.

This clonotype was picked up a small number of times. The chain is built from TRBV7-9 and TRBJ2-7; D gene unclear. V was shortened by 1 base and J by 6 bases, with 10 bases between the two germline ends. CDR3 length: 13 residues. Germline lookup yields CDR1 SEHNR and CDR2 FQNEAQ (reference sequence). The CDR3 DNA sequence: TGTGCCAGCAGCTTAGAGCCCCGCGGCGAGCAGTACTTC. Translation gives CASSLEPRGEQYF.

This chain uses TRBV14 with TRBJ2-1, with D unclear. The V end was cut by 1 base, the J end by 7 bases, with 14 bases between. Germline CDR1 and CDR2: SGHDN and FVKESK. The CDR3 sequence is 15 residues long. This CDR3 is CASSQAPIEVNEQFF. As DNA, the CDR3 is TGTGCCAGCAGCCAAGCGCCTATTGAAGTAAATGAGCAGTTCTTC. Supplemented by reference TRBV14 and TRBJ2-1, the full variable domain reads EAGVTQFPSHSVIEKGQTVTLRCDPISGHDNLYWYRRVMGKEIKFLLHFVKESKQDESGMPNNRFLAERTGGTYSTLKVQPAELEDSGVYFCASSQAPIEVNEQFFGPGTRLTVL.